This record concerns one T cell receptor beta chain sequence. What it binds is unknown. V was trimmed by 0 bases and J by 5 bases, leaving 19 bases between them. The V gene's germline CDR1 is SGHNT and CDR2 YENEEA. There are 17 residues in the CDR3. The use of a sample-barcoded 5' primer and a J-beta primer mix characterized a second PCR of roughly 7 to 11 cycles. TCRdb reanalysed the 5' RACE reads using MiXCR and keeps one entry per CDR3 protein. Here the sample spans 850,000 to 950,000 distinct CDR3 sequences, around 28% being singletons. The record originates from a study of blood T cells in healthy people across ages. Findings of the study overall: Observed TCR beta diversity per million T cells went down as age went up. This fall followed a roughly linear course with age.

Around 9 milliliters of peripheral blood were drawn from each donor into EDTA-treated tubes. At least 5 micrograms of total RNA were extracted per sample. The chain recombines TRBV11-3 with TRBJ2-5; D is possibly TRBD1 (6 bases). The clonotype originates from an elderly woman in good health. The sequencing input was blood. The CDR3 DNA reads as TGTGCCAGCAGCTTAGATCCCCCGGGACACCCCTATGAGACCCAGTACTTC. Translating it yields CASSLDPPGHPYETQYF.